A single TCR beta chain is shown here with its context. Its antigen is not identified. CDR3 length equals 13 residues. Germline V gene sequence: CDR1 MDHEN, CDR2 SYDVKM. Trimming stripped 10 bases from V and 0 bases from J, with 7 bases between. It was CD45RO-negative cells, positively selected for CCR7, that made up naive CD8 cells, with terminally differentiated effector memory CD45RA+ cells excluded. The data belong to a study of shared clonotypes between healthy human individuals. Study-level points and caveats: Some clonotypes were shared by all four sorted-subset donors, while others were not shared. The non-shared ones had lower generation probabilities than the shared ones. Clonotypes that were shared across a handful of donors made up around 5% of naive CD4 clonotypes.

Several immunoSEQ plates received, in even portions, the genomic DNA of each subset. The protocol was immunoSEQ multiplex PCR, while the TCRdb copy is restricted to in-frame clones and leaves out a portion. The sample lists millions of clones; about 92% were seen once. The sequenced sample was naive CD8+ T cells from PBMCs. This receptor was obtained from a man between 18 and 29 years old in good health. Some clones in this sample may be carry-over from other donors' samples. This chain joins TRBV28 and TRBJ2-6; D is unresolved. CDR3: CATVDSGANVLTF. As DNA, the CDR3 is TGTGCCACGGTTGACTCTGGGGCCAACGTCCTGACTTTC.